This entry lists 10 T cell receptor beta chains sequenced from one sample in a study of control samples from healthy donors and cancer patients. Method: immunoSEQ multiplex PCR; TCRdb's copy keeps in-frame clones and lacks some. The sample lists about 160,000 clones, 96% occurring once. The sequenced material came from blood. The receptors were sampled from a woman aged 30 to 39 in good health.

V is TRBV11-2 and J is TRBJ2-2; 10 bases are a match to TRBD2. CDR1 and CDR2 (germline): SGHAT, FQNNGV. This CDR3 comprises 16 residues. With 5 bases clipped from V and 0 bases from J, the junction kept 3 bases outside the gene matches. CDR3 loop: CASSVLAGTNTGELFF. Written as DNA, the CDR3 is TGTGCCAGCAGCGTACTAGCGGGGACGAACACCGGGGAGCTGTTTTTT.

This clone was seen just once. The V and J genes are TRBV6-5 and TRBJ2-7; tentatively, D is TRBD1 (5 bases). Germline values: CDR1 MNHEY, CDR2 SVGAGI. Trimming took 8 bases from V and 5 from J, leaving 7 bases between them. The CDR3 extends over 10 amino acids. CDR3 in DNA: TGTGCCAGCGGGGCGGACGAGCAGTACTTC. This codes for CASGADEQYF.

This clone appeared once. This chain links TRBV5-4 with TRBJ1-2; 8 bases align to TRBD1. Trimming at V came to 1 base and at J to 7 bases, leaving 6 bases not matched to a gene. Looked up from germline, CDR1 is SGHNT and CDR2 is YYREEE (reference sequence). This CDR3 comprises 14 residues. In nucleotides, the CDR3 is TGTGCCAGCAGCTTGACAGGGGGTATCGGTGGCTACACCTTC. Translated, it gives CASSLTGGIGGYTF. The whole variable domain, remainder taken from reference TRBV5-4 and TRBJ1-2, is ETGVTQSPTHLIKTRGQQVTLRCSSQSGHNTVSWYQQALGQGPQFIFQYYREEENGRGNFPPRFSGLQFPNYSSELNVNALELDDSALYLCASSLTGGIGGYTFGSGTRLTVV.

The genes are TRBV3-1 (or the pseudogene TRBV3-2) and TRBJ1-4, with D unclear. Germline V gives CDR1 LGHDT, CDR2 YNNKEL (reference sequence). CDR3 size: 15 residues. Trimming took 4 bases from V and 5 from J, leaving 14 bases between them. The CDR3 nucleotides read TGTGCCAGCAGCCTGGCTGGGCTAGAGAATGAAAAACTGTTTTTT. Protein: CASSLAGLENEKLFF.

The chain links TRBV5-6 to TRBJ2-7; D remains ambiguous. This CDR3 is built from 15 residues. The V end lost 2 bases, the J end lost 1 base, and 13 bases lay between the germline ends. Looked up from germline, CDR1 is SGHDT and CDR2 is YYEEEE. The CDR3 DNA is TGTGCCAGCAGCTTCCAGCGAGATTATTCCTACGAGCAGTACTTC. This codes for CASSFQRDYSYEQYF.

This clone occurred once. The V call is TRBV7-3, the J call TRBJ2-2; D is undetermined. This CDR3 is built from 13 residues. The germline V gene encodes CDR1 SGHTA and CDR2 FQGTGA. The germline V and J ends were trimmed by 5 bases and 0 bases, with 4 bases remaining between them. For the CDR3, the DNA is TGTGCCAGCAGCCGCACGAACACCGGGGAGCTGTTTTTT. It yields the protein CASSRTNTGELFF. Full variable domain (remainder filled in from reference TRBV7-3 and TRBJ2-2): GAGVSQTPSNKVTEKGKYVELRCDPISGHTALYWYRQSLGQGPEFLIYFQGTGAADDSGLPNDRFFAVRPEGSVSTLKIQRTERGDSAVYLCASSRTNTGELFFGEGSRLTVL.

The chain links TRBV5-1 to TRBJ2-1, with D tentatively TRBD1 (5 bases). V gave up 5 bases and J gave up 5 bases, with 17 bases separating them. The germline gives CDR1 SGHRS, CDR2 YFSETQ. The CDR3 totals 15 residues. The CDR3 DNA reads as TGCGCCAGCAGGATAGGTCCCCAGGGTCACAATGAGCAGTTCTTC. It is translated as CASRIGPQGHNEQFF.

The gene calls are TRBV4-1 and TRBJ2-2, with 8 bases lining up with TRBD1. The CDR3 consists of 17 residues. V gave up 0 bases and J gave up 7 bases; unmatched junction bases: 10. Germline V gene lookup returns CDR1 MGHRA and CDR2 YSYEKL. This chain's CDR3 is CASSQELTGEVYGELFF. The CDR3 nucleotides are TGCGCCAGCAGCCAAGAGTTGACAGGGGAGGTCTACGGGGAGCTGTTTTTT.

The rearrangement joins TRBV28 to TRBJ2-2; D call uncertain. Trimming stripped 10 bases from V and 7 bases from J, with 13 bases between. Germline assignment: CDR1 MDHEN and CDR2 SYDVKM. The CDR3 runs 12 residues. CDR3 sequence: CATSEPLGELFF. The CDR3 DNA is TGTGCCACCTCTGAACCGCTCGGGGAGCTGTTTTTT.

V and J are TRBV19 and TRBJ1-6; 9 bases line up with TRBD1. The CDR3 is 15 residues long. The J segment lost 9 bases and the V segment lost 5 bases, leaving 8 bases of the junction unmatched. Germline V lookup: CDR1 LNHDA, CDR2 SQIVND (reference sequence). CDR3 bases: TGTGCCAGTAGTCCCTCCGGGACAGGGAGTTCACCCCTCCACTTT. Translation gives CASSPSGTGSSPLHF.